The 20 T cell receptor beta chains reported below all come from one sample, sequenced in a study of blood T cells in healthy people across ages. Alongside a J-beta primer mix, a sample-barcoded 5' primer served in a second PCR lasting about 7 to 12 cycles. TCRdb reprocessed the 5' RACE reads via MiXCR and lists one record per CDR3 protein. Of 1.5 million to 2 million distinct CDR3 sequences detected, approximately 40% appear once; the ten largest clones hold under 30%. Sequencing was performed on blood. The receptors come from a human donor in good health.

This clonotype was detected many times. This chain links TRBV6-2 or TRBV6-3 with TRBJ2-5; no definite D call. Germline values: CDR1 MNHEY, CDR2 SVGEGT. V was shortened by 6 bases and J by 5 bases, with 7 bases between the two germline ends. This CDR3 is 11 amino acids long. The DNA of the CDR3 is TGTGCCAGCAGCTCCTGGGAGACCCAGTACTTC. Translating it yields CASSSWETQYF.

V is TRBV7-9 and J is TRBJ1-4; D unresolved. Germline V lookup: CDR1 SEHNR, CDR2 FQNEAQ (reference sequence). There are 15 residues in the CDR3. Trimming shortened V by 5 bases and J by 2 bases, and 12 bases separated the two germline ends. CDR3 bases: TGTGCCAGCAGCCCACTCGCCGGGACTAATGAAAAACTGTTTTTT. This gives the protein CASSPLAGTNEKLFF.

This clonotype was detected only once. The chain carries TRBV6-1 and TRBJ1-5, with a possible D match to TRBD1 (5 bases). The ends were cut back, 7 bases at V and 5 bases at J, with 12 bases in the middle. In germline, CDR1 is MNHNS, CDR2 SASEGT. The CDR3 is 13 residues long. CDR3 in amino acids: CASIRDGDQPQHF. The CDR3 DNA reads TGTGCCAGCATCAGGGATGGGGATCAGCCCCAGCATTTT.

The chain couples TRBV7-3 to TRBJ1-2, with 11 nucleotides matching TRBD1. Germline V gene lookup returns CDR1 SGHTA and CDR2 FQGTGA. Trimming took 5 bases from V and 7 from J; bases not matched to a gene: 9. The CDR3 runs 15 residues. CDR3 protein: CASSPTGGTGGGYTF. CDR3 bases: TGTGCCAGCAGCCCGACAGGTGGGACAGGGGGTGGCTACACCTTC.

The chain recombines TRBV7-2 with TRBJ2-5; 7 bases agree with TRBD2. Germline values: CDR1 SGHTA, CDR2 FQGNSA. Trimming cost V 6 bases and J 2 bases; bases outside gene matches: 3. The CDR3 is made up of 13 amino acids. In DNA, the CDR3 is TGTGCCAGCAGACGGGGGGTACAAGAGACCCAGTACTTC. Its protein product is CASRRGVQETQYF.

The chain carries TRBV9 and TRBJ1-1, with D maybe TRBD1 (5 bases). Germline assignment: CDR1 SGDLS and CDR2 YYNGEE. Trimming took 3 bases from V and 4 from J, leaving 10 bases between them. CDR3 length equals 13 residues. CDR3 in DNA: TGTGCCAGCAGCGACGAGGGGAGCACTGAAGCTTTCTTT. Its translation is CASSDEGSTEAFF.

The rearrangement links TRBV2 to TRBJ2-1; no definite D call. Germline V gene data show CDR1 as SNHLY and CDR2 as FYNNEI. CDR3 size: 16 residues. Trimming removed 10 bases at V and 2 bases at J, with 21 bases between. CDR3 residues: CATKPDGGGTYNEQFF. The CDR3 nucleotides read TGTGCCACAAAACCCGACGGCGGCGGAACCTACAATGAGCAGTTCTTC.

This clonotype was observed once. V is TRBV5-6 and J is TRBJ1-1; TRBD1 is a possible D gene (6 bases). The CDR3 is 15 amino acids. Trimming left V 4 bases short and J 10 bases short, with 23 bases between. The germline V gene encodes CDR1 SGHDT and CDR2 YYEEEE. The CDR3: CASSEPGGTNIRAFF. CDR3 bases: TGTGCCAGCAGCGAACCCGGCGGGACAAACATCAGAGCTTTCTTT.

Only a few counts were recorded for this clonotype. The chain's CDR3 is CASSFSRSTQYF. CDR3 nucleotides: TGTGCCAGCAGCTTCTCTAGGAGTACGCAGTATTTT. V gene TRBV7-9 combines with J gene TRBJ2-3, with D unresolved. Per the germline V gene, CDR1 is SEHNR and CDR2 is FQNEAQ (reference sequence). Trimming shortened V by 3 bases and J by 8 bases, and 9 bases separated the two germline ends. The CDR3 consists of 12 residues.

The chain recombines TRBV28 with TRBJ2-4, with no clear D. CDR3 length: 12 residues. Germline values: CDR1 MDHEN, CDR2 SYDVKM. Trimming shortened V by 3 bases and J by 11 bases, and 11 bases separated the two germline ends. In DNA form, the CDR3 reads TGTGCCAGCAGTTTGGGAACCCGGCTTCAGTACTTC. This encodes CASSLGTRLQYF.

On this clonotype itself: A read error may produce the germline difference seen at one junction end. This sequence joins TRBV4-3 and TRBJ2-4, with D tentatively TRBD2 (6 bases). Matching the DNA end better, TRBJ2-5 makes the J call doubtful. There are 16 residues in the CDR3. From germline, CDR1 is LGHNA and CDR2 YSLEER. The CDR3 nucleotides are TGCGCCGGCAGCCAAGGGTTTCGGGACTACCAAGAGACCCAGTACTTC. Translating gives CAGSQGFRDYQETQYF.

The chain is built from TRBV5-1 and TRBJ2-3; maybe TRBD2 (5 bases). V was pared by 0 bases and J by 0 bases, with 17 bases between. In germline, CDR1 is SGHRS, CDR2 YFSETQ. The CDR3 is 18 amino acids. The CDR3 here is CASSLATRTGASTDTQYF. The CDR3 nucleotides are TGCGCCAGCAGCTTGGCAACTAGGACCGGTGCTAGCACAGATACGCAGTATTTT.

This clonotype appeared many times. The CDR3 sequence: CASSLMGLYGYTF. As DNA, the CDR3 is TGTGCCAGCAGCTTAATGGGGTTGTATGGCTACACCTTC. The chain combines TRBV13 with TRBJ1-2; D unclear. This CDR3 is built from 13 residues. V gave up 2 bases and J gave up 5 bases, with 9 bases separating them. Germline V gene data show CDR1 as PRHDT and CDR2 as FYEKMQ (reference sequence).

The rearrangement links TRBV6-1 to TRBJ2-7, with TRBD2 identical over 7 bases. The closer fit of TRBJ2-5 to the DNA end suggests the J call may be wrong. Germline V lookup: CDR1 MNHNS, CDR2 SASEGT. This CDR3 has 13 residues. CDR3 sequence reads: CASTRAGIETQYF. The DNA for the CDR3 is TGTGCCAGCACCCGAGCGGGGATAGAGACCCAGTACTTC.

The rearrangement joins TRBV7-2 to TRBJ1-2; D not resolved. The V end was cut by 0 bases, the J end by 8 bases, with 10 bases between. The germline V gene has CDR1 SGHTA and CDR2 FQGNSA. The CDR3 loop spans 13 amino acids. This CDR3 is CASSLAVDGGYTF. DNA of the CDR3: TGTGCCAGCAGCTTAGCGGTGGACGGAGGCTACACCTTC.

The V call is TRBV7-2, the J call TRBJ2-3, with a possible D match to TRBD2 (5 bases). CDR3 length: 13 residues. V was shortened by 11 bases and J by 6 bases, with 18 bases between the two germline ends. Per the germline V gene, CDR1 is SGHTA and CDR2 is FQGNSA. The CDR3 protein is CAGDLFPGDTQYF. CDR3 DNA: TGTGCCGGCGATCTGTTCCCGGGGGATACGCAGTATTTT. The full variable domain, completed using reference TRBV7-2 and TRBJ2-3, is GAGVSQSPSNKVTEKGKDVELRCDPISGHTALYWYRQSLGQGLEFLIYFQGNSAPDKSGLPSDRFSAERTGGSVSTLTIQRTQQEDSAVYLCAGDLFPGDTQYFGPGTRLTVL.

The DNA of the CDR3 is TGTGCCAGCAGTTGCCGACTAGCGGGGCTTCACACAGATACGCAGTATTTT. Protein sequence: CASSCRLAGLHTDTQYF. The genes are TRBV12-3 or TRBV12-4 and TRBJ2-3; 11 bases line up with TRBD2. V was pared by 4 bases and J by 2 bases, with 8 bases of the junction left unmatched. The CDR3 contains 17 residues.

The sample holds a few counts of this clonotype. The chain links TRBV29-1 to TRBJ2-7; weak D call: TRBD1 (5 bases). The CDR3 has 12 amino acids. The germline V and J ends were trimmed by 4 bases and 1 base, with 8 bases remaining between them. CDR1 is SQVTM, CDR2 ANQGSEA, per germline. The CDR3 spells CSVVDSSYEQYF. Written as DNA, the CDR3 is TGCAGCGTTGTCGACAGTTCCTACGAGCAGTACTTC.

This clonotype was seen only a few times. The chain links TRBV5-6 to TRBJ2-4; D is ambiguous. V was trimmed by 1 base and J by 1 base, leaving 12 bases between them. The CDR3 contains 16 residues. Germline CDR1 is SGHDT and CDR2 is YYEEEE. CDR3 sequence reads: CASSLLPMVAKNIQYF. CDR3 in DNA: TGTGCCAGCAGCTTGCTCCCGATGGTGGCCAAAAACATTCAGTACTTC.

This chain joins TRBV7-2 and TRBJ1-1; D is perhaps TRBD1 (5 bases). This CDR3 contains 13 residues. Germline CDR1 reads SGHTA; CDR2 reads FQGNSA. V was trimmed by 5 bases and J by 3 bases, leaving 10 bases between them. The CDR3 region has the DNA TGTGCCAGCAGCGTCAGGGTTGACACTGAAGCTTTCTTT. It codes for CASSVRVDTEAFF.